This record covers a single TCR beta chain. Those who participated ranged in age from roughly 18 to 95 years and resided in about two dozen US areas. This record comes from a study of blood T cell repertoires in COVID-19. Study summary: Acute-phase and convalescent COVID-19 samples originated in the United States, Italy and Spain. The cDNA or gDNA used as material had been derived from T cells, B-cell-depleted T cells, or PBMCs.

Sequencing used immunoSEQ multiplex PCR; TCRdb keeps in-frame clones, though not all of them. This sample has hundreds of thousands of clones, with around 89% found just once. Sequencing was performed on PBMCs or T cells enriched from blood (not recorded which). This receptor was identified in a woman between 50 and 59 years old who had recovered from COVID-19.

As DNA, the CDR3 is TGTGCCAGCAGTCACCCCGGGACAGGGTCCCACGAGCAGTACTTC. This gives the protein CASSHPGTGSHEQYF. The chain couples TRBV28 to TRBJ2-7, with 9 bases matching TRBD1. The CDR3 length is 15 residues. V shed 5 bases, J shed 5 bases, and the junction held 10 bases outside the gene matches. The germline CDR1 and CDR2 sequences are MDHEN and SYDVKM.